Presented here are 16 T cell receptor beta chains from one specimen sequenced in a study of cytomegalovirus exposure and HLA in healthy donors. PCR primers comprised 60 Vbeta and 13 Jbeta primers. Sequencing was performed with immunoSEQ multiplex PCR; in TCRdb, only in-frame clones are kept and a portion is missing. The sample gives 150,000 or so clones, 60% to 80% of which show up once; roughly 6.7% is in the top ten. Source material: PBMCs. The receptors derive from a middle-aged woman in good health and CMV-seropositive.

This clone turned up a few times. V usage is TRBV5-6 and J usage is TRBJ2-6; D is undetermined. Between the trimmed V and J ends, which lost 4 bases and 2 bases, there was a span of 19 bases. The length of the CDR3 is 18 residues. Germline V gene sequence: CDR1 SGHDT, CDR2 YYEEEE. In DNA form, the CDR3 reads TGTGCCAGCAGCCCGGGTCTACTCATAGTGGCTGGGGCCAACGTCCTGACTTTC. Its protein is CASSPGLLIVAGANVLTF.

The chain has TRBV7-3 and TRBJ2-3, with a weak D call TRBD2 (6 bases). This CDR3 is built from 14 residues. Looked up from germline, CDR1 is SGHTA and CDR2 is FQGTGA. The V gene lost 1 base and the J gene lost 1 base, with 6 bases spanning the gap. CDR3 in amino acids: CASSLRGGTDTQYF. In DNA, the CDR3 is TGTGCCAGCAGCTTAAGGGGGGGCACAGATACGCAGTATTTT.

V is TRBV5-1 and J is TRBJ2-7; D might be TRBD1 (5 bases). The V end was cut by 0 bases, the J end by 1 base, with 14 bases between. The CDR3 length is 16 residues. Germline V lookup: CDR1 SGHRS, CDR2 YFSETQ. CDR3 sequence (DNA): TGCGCCAGCAGCTTGGAGTATGCGACAGCTTCCTACGAGCAGTACTTC. It encodes CASSLEYATASYEQYF.

This clone was counted a single time. The V gene is TRBV12-5, the J gene TRBJ1-3; D not resolved. Germline V CDR1 and CDR2: LGHNT, FRNRAP. V was pared by 5 bases and J by 4 bases, with 15 bases between. This CDR3 is built from 15 residues. Here the CDR3 DNA reads TGTGCTAGTGGTCTGTTGGGAGGGTACGGAAACACCATATATTTT. Protein: CASGLLGGYGNTIYF.

The chain has TRBV5-1 and TRBJ2-6, with 7 bases fitting TRBD1. The trim removed 2 bases at V and 4 bases at J, leaving 6 bases unmatched. The CDR3 has 16 residues. The germline gives CDR1 SGHRS, CDR2 YFSETQ. The CDR3 nucleotides read TGCGCCAGCAGCTTCGGACAGGTTCTGGGGGCCAACGTCCTGACTTTC. Its protein is CASSFGQVLGANVLTF. Drawing the rest from reference TRBV5-1 and TRBJ2-6, the complete variable domain is KAGVTQTPRYLIKTRGQQVTLSCSPISGHRSVSWYQQTPGQGLQFLFEYFSETQRNKGNFPGRFSGRQFSNSRSEMNVSTLELGDSALYLCASSFGQVLGANVLTFGAGSRLTVL.

The chain carries TRBV7-9 and TRBJ1-4; TRBD1 might be the D (5 bases). Germline CDR1 and CDR2: SEHNR and FQNEAQ (reference sequence). The CDR3 runs 15 residues. Trimming removed 1 base from V and 7 bases from J, with 13 bases in between. CDR3: CASSLVQGSPEKLFF. In DNA form, the CDR3 reads TGTGCCAGCAGCTTAGTCCAGGGTTCCCCTGAAAAACTGTTTTTT.

Only a few counts were recorded for this clone. The V and J genes are TRBV2 and TRBJ2-7, with D perhaps TRBD2 (6 bases). CDR1 and CDR2 from the germline V gene are SNHLY and FYNNEI. Trimming cost V 6 bases and J 5 bases, with 23 bases left between them. This CDR3 has 16 amino acids. The CDR3 protein is CASSDTEGLHPDEQYF. The CDR3 region has the DNA TGTGCCAGCAGCGATACGGAGGGGTTGCACCCGGACGAGCAGTACTTC.

The chain recombines TRBV6-1 with TRBJ1-5, with 7 bases fitting TRBD1. The germline V gene has CDR1 MNHNS and CDR2 SASEGT. This CDR3 is 15 amino acids long. V dropped 0 bases and J dropped 3; count of bases not matched to a gene: 2. CDR3 protein: CASSEAGTANQPQHF. CDR3 coding DNA: TGTGCCAGCAGTGAAGCCGGGACAGCCAATCAGCCCCAGCATTTT.

The V call is TRBV19, the J call TRBJ1-3; 8 positions agree with TRBD1. The germline CDR1 and CDR2 sequences are LNHDA and SQIVND (reference sequence). The V segment lost 5 bases and the J segment 4 bases; nucleotides outside the gene matches: 4. There are 14 residues in the CDR3. The CDR3 is CASSSGQAGNTIYF. Here the CDR3 DNA reads TGTGCCAGTAGTTCGGGACAGGCCGGAAACACCATATATTTT.

The genes are TRBV6-5 and TRBJ2-5; TRBD2 is a possible D gene (7 bases). The better agreement between TRBJ2-7 and the DNA end casts doubt on the J call. The CDR3 runs to 13 residues. The germline V gene encodes CDR1 MNHEY and CDR2 SVGAGI. CDR3 residues: CAVAAGDTYEQYF. CDR3 DNA: TGTGCGGTGGCTGCGGGGGACACCTACGAGCAGTACTTC.

The chain recombines TRBV12-2 with TRBJ2-1; TRBD2 is the table's D call, not checked against the DNA. TRBV12-2 is an annotated pseudogene. The CDR3 runs 12 residues. CDR3: CAKLSSYNEQFF. Here the CDR3 DNA reads TGTGCGAAGCTGAGCTCCTACAATGAGCAGTTCTTC.

V usage is TRBV25-1 and J usage is TRBJ1-6; 7 bases are a match to TRBD1. CDR3 length equals 13 residues. Germline CDR1 and CDR2: MGHDK and SYGVNS. With 6 bases clipped from V and 13 bases from J, the junction kept 9 bases outside the gene matches. CDR3 nucleotide sequence: TGTGCCAGCAGCACTTCAGGGGGGTCGCCCCTCCACTTT. Its translation: CASSTSGGSPLHF.

The genes are TRBV5-1 and TRBJ2-5; 13 bases fit TRBD2. V trimming: 4 bases; J trimming: 2 bases; junction bases outside the gene matches: 2. This CDR3 contains 15 residues. Germline V gene lookup returns CDR1 SGHRS and CDR2 YFSETQ. CDR3 region: CASSKLAGGQETQYF. CDR3 nucleotides: TGCGCCAGCAGCAAACTAGCGGGGGGGCAAGAGACCCAGTACTTC.

This CDR3 reads CASSELLSVNYGYTF. CDR3 in DNA: TGTGCCAGCAGTGAACTCCTGTCAGTTAACTATGGCTACACCTTC. The chain combines TRBV6-1 with TRBJ1-2; no firm D call. V was pared by 2 bases and J by 1 base, with 11 bases between. This CDR3 spans 15 amino acids. The germline V gene encodes CDR1 MNHNS and CDR2 SASEGT.

J is TRBJ1-5 and V is TRBV27; 9 nucleotides match TRBD1. This CDR3 is 14 amino acids long. CDR1 is MNHEY, CDR2 SMNVEV, per germline (reference sequence). J was trimmed by 11 bases and V by 3 bases; bases with no gene match: 8. The CDR3 bases are TGTGCCAGCAGTTTCGACAGGGGGTCGGGGTCCCAGCATTTT. Amino acid sequence: CASSFDRGSGSQHF.

This rearrangement joins TRBV6-6 to TRBJ1-1, with a weak D call TRBD1 (5 bases). Germline values: CDR1 MNHNY, CDR2 SVGAGI (reference sequence). The length of the CDR3 is 13 residues. CDR3 amino acids: CAAAGRLNTEAFF. The CDR3 DNA reads as TGTGCAGCGGCGGGACGGCTGAACACTGAAGCTTTCTTT.